This T cell receptor beta chain was recorded in a study of shared clonotypes between healthy human individuals. The germline CDR1 and CDR2 sequences are SGHDN and FVKESK. This CDR3 has 14 residues. V trimming: 4 bases; J trimming: 0 bases; junction bases outside the gene matches: 2. Concerning this clone: Antigen: not known.

In the sorted-subset replicate PCRs, around 0.2 ug DNA, roughly 30,000 T cell genomes, was used. The repertoire was sequenced with immunoSEQ multiplex PCR; TCRdb's copy has only in-frame clones and lacks some. The sample includes around 2.1 million clones, almost 96% of them seen just once. Findings and limits, study-wide: Among donors, clonotype sharing was expected to be affected by sequencing depth. Several donors held around 5% of naive CD4 clonotypes in common.

HIV-negative, healthy adults without recent acute infections or vaccinations were the donors. The TCR was taken from a man between 18 and 35 years old in good health. V is TRBV14 and J is TRBJ2-7; 8 bases are a match to TRBD1. Sequencing used naive CD4+ T cells sorted from blood. Subset: CD45RA+ positively selected. The CDR3 protein is CASSRQGISYEQYF. The CDR3 DNA reads TGTGCCAGCAGCCGACAGGGGATCTCCTACGAGCAGTACTTC.